This TCR beta chain originates from a study of T cell responses to AZD1222 COVID-19 vaccine (dated by TCRdb to the early 2020s). Notes on the research overall: AZD1222 recipients given second doses at about 4 weeks or at about 12 weeks were pooled, since spike-specific TCR depth and breadth were not found to differ between the two schedules. Trial participants were enrolled by age into 18-55, 56-69 and 70-plus year subgroups, with 148, 28 and 57 TCR-sequenced participants respectively. A total of just over 230 trial participants underwent TCR sequencing, of whom about 200 had received two doses of AZD1222 and 26 had received two doses of the MenACWY control vaccine. The paper's findings and limits, for the study overall: Participants were mostly white British and included more females than males, and it was suggested by the authors that clonal diversity may have been underestimated. Reportedly, close to half of the unique spike-specific TCRs recognized epitopes lying outside the regions that are mutated in the B.1.351 and B.1.1.7 variants. In the small 56-69-year group, the increase in depth fell short of significance, most likely because of low power. After two AZD1222 doses, both the breadth and the depth of spike-specific TCRs were significantly higher than at day 0 and than in MenACWY recipients. The vaccine-associated CD4 TCRs covered the entire spike protein, and the dominant responses fell in regions 160-218 and 743-854. Conclusions about previously exposed vaccinees were limited because only 5 or 6 AZD1222 recipients were SARS-CoV-2 seropositive at baseline. Because no day 14 peak-response samples were available, repertoires were characterized only after the peak T cell response.

The CDR3 regions of human TCRbeta chains were analyzed by immunosequencing. The authors' analysis ran thus. TCRs in the repertoires were compared against a reference library of SARS-CoV-2-specific TCRs that had been generated with the MIRA antigen-specificity platform. Breadth meant the fraction of unique TCRs that were SARS-CoV-2-associated, whereas depth meant the fraction of total T cells that were SARS-CoV-2-associated. Using the MIRA data, each spike-specific TCR was mapped to the spike region that the TCR reacts to and placed in a CD4 or CD8 class. Log10-transformed breadth and depth values were compared by one-way ANOVA with Sidak's multiple comparisons tests. The clones in this table, taken by TCRdb from immuneACCESS, are in-frame only. Not every clone is retained; where verified, under half of the shortfall comes from an unresolved V gene, and the cause of the rest is unknown. D and trimming were read from the DNA, whereas the V and J calls and clone size are those reported in that table. In this sample the table shows approximately 100,000 clones, approximately 90% of which occur a single time. Under 20% of the sample rests with the top ten.

The sample's time point, from its label and the paper: baseline before first vaccination. The vaccinee samples were drawn from two UK trials, COV001 and COV002, one of which was a single-blind randomized controlled phase 2/3 trial testing AZD1222 (ChAdOx1 nCoV-19) in healthy adults. For TCRbeta chain sequencing, PBMC samples were collected from trial participants at day 0 and at day 28 after the second dose. Sequences KGHDR (CDR1) and SFDVKD (CDR2) are obtained from the germline V gene. V ends up 7 bases short and J 6 bases short, with an unmatched junction base count of 9. The CDR3 goes from the cysteine to the phenylalanine over 15 residues. Only CDR3 DNA is held: 45 bases, read in frame from base 1. Turning to this clone: Which antigen it targets is not known. No base quality information exists; no much larger clone differs at one position.

The sample here was peripheral blood, taken on day 0 of AZD1222 vaccination. The clonotype was recovered from an adult in good health. In this chain, TRBV24-1 is recombined with TRBJ2-3; TRBD2 fits 10 bases in the junction. The encoded CDR3 is CATSTGLAGVDTQYF. At the DNA level, the sequence is TGTGCCACCAGCACAGGTCTAGCGGGAGTGGATACGCAGTATTTT.